The present T cell receptor beta chain was sequenced within a study of follicular helper T cells after annual influenza vaccination (dated by TCRdb to about 2017). Regarding the study in general: After each seasonal influenza vaccination, blood samples were collected on days 0, 7 and 28. One week after vaccination, a second recruited cohort of 12 to 13 subjects (Table S1) displayed a similar ICOS+CD38+ cTfh response. The 2013-2014 samples were cryopreserved, while the 2015 samples were processed right after collection. Multi-year samples were available from six subjects, with four subjects covering two vaccination seasons and two subjects covering three seasons. Some subjects were followed across successive annual vaccinations spanning the 2013-2014, 2014-2015 and 2015-2016 seasons to study recall of cTfh clones. On the study overall, not on this receptor specifically: Day 7 ICOS+CD38+ clones were most often found later in ICOS-CD38- cTfh, suggesting that subset may serve as a memory reservoir. Productive TCRB sequences were recovered from only roughly 9-20% of analyzed cells, so rare clonotypes could not be sampled. A recurrent oligoclonal ICOS+CD38+ cTfh response containing tetramer and AIM influenza-specific clonotypes was recalled by successive annual vaccinations. ICOS+CD38+ cTfh clonality correlated with the frequency of that population, and its change correlated with the change in circulating plasmablast frequency.

The library was generated by the immunoSEQ multiplex PCR assay. Adaptive Biotechnologies carried out TCRB amplification, library preparation, sequencing and preliminary bioinformatics at Survey level resolution. For TCRB sequencing, genomic DNA from sorted cTfh populations was amplified by multiplex PCR. The study's own analysis went as follows. Clonality was calculated in R as 1 minus normalized Shannon entropy, and the Gini index was calculated with the R package ineq. To get the overlap score, the summed counts of shared sequences were divided by the total counts of all sequences in both of the compared samples. The significance of shared clonotypes was tested with Fisher's exact test, assuming a theoretical repertoire of 10^7 TCRB sequences. The table was pulled from immuneACCESS by TCRdb, which kept in-frame rearrangements only. Such tables lose some clones; where checked, under half of the loss comes from unresolved V genes, and the rest has no known cause. That table is the source of V, J and clone size, and D and trimming were worked out from the DNA. The sample records just over 8,500 clones, 82% of which are singletons. Of the sample, about 4% falls within the top ten clones.

Points on this clone: It lacks a known antigen. There are no base qualities to consult, and no much larger clone falls within one base.

The sample's time point label, in plain terms: 2015-2016 season, 7 days after influenza vaccination. Adults were given seasonal inactivated influenza vaccine (Fluvarix), and sorted blood CD4 subsets were followed by TCRB sequencing before and after vaccination. To be eligible, subjects had to live in the community and must not have received influenza vaccine in the previous 6 months. Exclusions included influenza vaccine contraindications, substance abuse, HIV/AIDS, active malignancy, immunomodulatory medication and active illness such as respiratory infection. At each time point, roughly 35 to 110 mL of blood was collected. Circulating Tfh were defined as non-naive CD4+CXCR5+PD-1+ cells, and these cells were sorted into ICOS+CD38+ and ICOS-CD38- fractions. PBMC were isolated using Ficoll-Paque PLUS or SepMate separation. Before DNA extraction, cell subsets were sorted from PBMC on a BD FACS Aria.

The V and J ends are trimmed by 5 bases and 4 bases, leaving 18 bases between them. Reading from cysteine to phenylalanine, the CDR3 counts 16 amino acids. The DNA shown is the 48-base CDR3, in frame from base 1. CDR1 and CDR2 were assigned from the germline V gene as SGHTA and FQGNSA. This receptor was identified in an adult who received the influenza vaccine. The sequencing here drew on CXCR5+ CD38- circulating T follicular helper cells from blood, taken 7 days after influenza vaccination. Reading the label with the study, this specimen's cell subset or site is: circulating Tfh, non-naive CD4+CXCR5+PD-1+ (ICOS+CD38+ or ICOS-CD38-). The chain links TRBV7-2 with TRBJ1-3; the D gene remains uncertain. CDR3 region: CASSPAPGISGNTIYF. The DNA sequence reads TGTGCCAGCAGCCCCGCCCCGGGGATATCGGGAAACACCATATATTTT.